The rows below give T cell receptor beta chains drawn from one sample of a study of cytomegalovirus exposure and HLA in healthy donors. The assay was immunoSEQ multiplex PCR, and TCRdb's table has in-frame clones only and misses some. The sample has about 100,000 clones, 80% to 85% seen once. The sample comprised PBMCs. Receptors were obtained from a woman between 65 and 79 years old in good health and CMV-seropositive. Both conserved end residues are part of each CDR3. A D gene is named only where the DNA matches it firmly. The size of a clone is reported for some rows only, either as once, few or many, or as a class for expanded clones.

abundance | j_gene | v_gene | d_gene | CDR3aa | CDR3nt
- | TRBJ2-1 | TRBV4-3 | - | CASSQGGGRLGIGSYNEQFF | TGCGCCAGCAGCCAGGGGGGGGGCAGGCTTGGTATCGGTTCCTACAATGAGCAGTTCTTC
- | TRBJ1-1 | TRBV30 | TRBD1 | CAWSVPGQEKNTEAFF | TGTGCCTGGAGTGTACCCGGACAGGAGAAGAACACTGAAGCTTTCTTT
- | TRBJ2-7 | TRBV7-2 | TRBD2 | CASSTGTSGLYEQYF | TGTGCCAGCAGCACGGGGACTAGCGGGTTGTACGAGCAGTACTTC
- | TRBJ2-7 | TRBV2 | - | CASRLTAAYEQYF | TGTGCCAGCAGGCTGACAGCCGCCTACGAGCAGTACTTC
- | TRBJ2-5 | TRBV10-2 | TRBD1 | CASSESNRGLETQYF | TGCGCCAGCAGTGAGTCGAACAGGGGGCTAGAGACCCAGTACTTC
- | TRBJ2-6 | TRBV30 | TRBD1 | CAWSFGTGGANVLTF | TGTGCCTGGAGCTTCGGGACAGGTGGGGCCAACGTCCTGACTTTC
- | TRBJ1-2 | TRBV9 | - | CASSSRGNSYGYTF | TGTGCCAGCAGCTCCCGAGGGAACAGCTATGGCTACACCTTC
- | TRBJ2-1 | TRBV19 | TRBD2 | CASKYTGTSRYNEQFF | TGTGCCAGTAAATATACCGGGACTAGCAGATACAATGAGCAGTTCTTC
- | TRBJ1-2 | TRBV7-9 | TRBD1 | CASSQMDRGPLYGYTF | TGTGCCAGCAGCCAGATGGACAGGGGGCCTCTCTATGGCTACACCTTC
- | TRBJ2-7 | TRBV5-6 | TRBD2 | CASRRVRGLAGPHYEQYF | TGTGCCAGCAGGAGAGTGCGTGGACTAGCGGGGCCCCACTACGAGCAGTACTTC
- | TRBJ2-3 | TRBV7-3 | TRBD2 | CASSFSSGRAADTQYF | TGTGCCAGCAGCTTTAGTAGCGGGAGGGCCGCAGATACGCAGTATTTT
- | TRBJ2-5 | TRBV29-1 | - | CSVVAWHSQETQYF | TGCAGCGTTGTAGCGTGGCATTCTCAAGAGACCCAGTACTTC
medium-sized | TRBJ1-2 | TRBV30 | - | CAWRPGRYGYTF | TGTGCCTGGAGACCAGGAAGGTATGGCTACACCTTC
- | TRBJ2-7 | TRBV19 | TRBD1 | CASSIRGRDHEQYF | TGTGCCAGTAGTATCAGGGGGCGCGACCACGAGCAGTACTTC
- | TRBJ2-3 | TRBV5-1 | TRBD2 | CASSTTSGTSTDTQYF | TGCGCCAGCAGTACAACTAGCGGAACTAGCACAGATACGCAGTATTTT
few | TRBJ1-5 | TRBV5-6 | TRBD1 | CASSLQGGNQPQHF | TGTGCCAGCAGCCTCCAGGGGGGAAATCAGCCCCAGCATTTT
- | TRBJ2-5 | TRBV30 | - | CAWSPQVRNTQYF | TGTGCCTGGAGCCCCCAGGTCCGGAACACCCAGTACTTC
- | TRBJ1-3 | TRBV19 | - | CASRRDTIYF | TGTGCCAGTAGAAGAGACACCATATATTTT
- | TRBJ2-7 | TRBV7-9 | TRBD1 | CSSSIGTGAIFDEQYF | TGTTCCAGCAGCATAGGGACAGGGGCTATATTCGACGAGCAGTACTTC
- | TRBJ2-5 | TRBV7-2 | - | CASSLLETQYF | TGTGCCAGCAGCCTTCTGGAGACCCAGTACTTC